This T cell receptor (beta chain) was found in a study of regulatory T cells in long-lasting Graves disease. Broader study findings: Newly diagnosed patients had higher TCR diversity than persistent Graves' patients did.

V lost 0 bases and J 2 bases, leaving 13 bases between the germline ends. The length of the CDR3 is 16 residues. Germline lookup yields CDR1 SQVTM and CDR2 ANQGSEA. A note on this clonotype: Antigen unknown.

Assembly of TCR beta libraries relied on iRepertoire HTBI primers together with Arm-PCR of CDR3 regions. TCRdb passed the multiplex PCR reads through MiXCR, listing each CDR3 protein once. The sample has about 540,000 distinct CDR3 sequences, approximately 13% seen once. Time point: newly diagnosed GD, antithyroid drugs for less than 3 months. Construction of the TCR library relied on RNA isolated from PBMCs. The data also belong to a second study, concerning T cells in Graves' hyperthyroidism and ophthalmopathy.

The chain combines TRBV29-1 with TRBJ2-2, with D possibly being TRBD1 (6 bases). Source: peripheral blood mononuclear cells (PBMCs), taken at new diagnosis, from a patient treated with antithyroid drugs. The sequence was obtained from a young man with Graves disease. CDR3 sequence reads: CSVEDFRTDNTGELFF. DNA of the CDR3: TGCAGCGTTGAAGATTTCCGGACAGACAACACCGGGGAGCTGTTTTTT.